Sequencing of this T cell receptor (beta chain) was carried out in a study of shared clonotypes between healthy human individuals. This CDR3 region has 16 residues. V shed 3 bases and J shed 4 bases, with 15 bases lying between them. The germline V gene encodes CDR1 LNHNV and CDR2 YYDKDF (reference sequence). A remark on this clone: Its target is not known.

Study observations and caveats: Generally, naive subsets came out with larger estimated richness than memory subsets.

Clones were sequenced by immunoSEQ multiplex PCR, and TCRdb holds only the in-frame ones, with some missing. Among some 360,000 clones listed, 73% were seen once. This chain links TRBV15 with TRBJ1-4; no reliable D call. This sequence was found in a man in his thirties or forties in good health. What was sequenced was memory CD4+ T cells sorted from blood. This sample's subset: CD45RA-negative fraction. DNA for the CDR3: TGTGCCACCAGCAGGGTCTTCGGGCGGCTTAATGAAAAACTGTTTTTT. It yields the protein CATSRVFGRLNEKLFF.